Below, 22 T cell receptor beta chains from the same sample are listed, as sequenced in a study of T cell responses to AZD1222 COVID-19 vaccine. Measured with immunoSEQ multiplex PCR; TCRdb has only the in-frame clones, and not every one. This table holds 50,000 to 55,000 clones, around 85% found once. Source: peripheral blood, taken on day 0 of AZD1222 vaccination. The receptors here all came from an adult in good health.

In DNA, the CDR3 is TGCGCCAGCAGCCAGGAAAGGGGGTCCGGCGAGCAGTACTTC. Its protein is CASSQERGSGEQYF. This chain connects TRBV4-1 to TRBJ2-7; TRBD1 might be the D (6 bases). The CDR3 sequence is 14 residues long. The V end was cut by 3 bases, the J end by 6 bases, with 15 bases between. Germline V gene data show CDR1 as MGHRA and CDR2 as YSYEKL.

The chain carries TRBV4-1 and TRBJ1-6; TRBD1 agrees at 7 bases. The CDR3 is made up of 15 amino acids. Trimming took 3 bases from V and 8 from J; bases not matched to a gene: 7. Germline CDR1 and CDR2: MGHRA and YSYEKL. DNA of the CDR3: TGCGCCAGCAGCCACCCAGGGGGGAGGGATTCACCCCTCCACTTT. Amino acids: CASSHPGGRDSPLHF.

V gene TRBV7-8 combines with J gene TRBJ2-7, with D possibly being TRBD2 (5 bases). CDR1 SGHVS and CDR2 FQNEAQ come from the germline V gene. This CDR3 comprises 15 residues. The germline V and J ends were trimmed by 1 base and 6 bases, with 16 bases remaining between them. CDR3 protein: CASSLEGTRRGEQYF. The CDR3 DNA is TGTGCCAGCAGCTTAGAGGGTACTCGACGGGGCGAGCAGTACTTC.

The V call is TRBV11-2, the J call TRBJ2-1; D possibly uses TRBD1 or TRBD2 (5 bases each). Germline V gene lookup returns CDR1 SGHAT and CDR2 FQNNGV. There are 16 residues in the CDR3. Trimming removed 4 bases at V and 3 bases at J, with 16 bases between. The CDR3, as DNA: TGTGCCAGCAGCTCAACTGCCCTGGGGGTCTACAATGAGCAGTTCTTC. This encodes CASSSTALGVYNEQFF.

This clone was seen only once. The J gene is TRBJ2-1, the V gene TRBV7-3; D gene ambiguous. Germline CDR1 SGHTA, CDR2 FQGTGA. V shed 1 base and J shed 5 bases, with 6 bases lying between them. The CDR3 is made up of 13 amino acids. The CDR3 DNA reads TGTGCCAGCAGCTTAAATACCCACAATGAGCAGTTCTTC. Translating it yields CASSLNTHNEQFF.

This clone was seen a few times. The chain links TRBV19 to TRBJ2-3; no clear D. Trimming left V 4 bases short and J 2 bases short, with 10 bases between. The CDR3 consists of 14 residues. Germline loops: CDR1 LNHDA, CDR2 SQIVND (reference sequence). CDR3 region: CASSTSSLTDTQYF. In DNA, the CDR3 is TGTGCCAGTAGTACCAGCTCTCTCACAGATACGCAGTATTTT.

The V gene is TRBV10-3, the J gene TRBJ2-1; 13 nucleotides align to TRBD2. In germline, CDR1 is ENHRY, CDR2 SYGVKD. V trimming: 4 bases; J trimming: 10 bases; junction bases outside the gene matches: 7. The CDR3 is 15 residues long. The CDR3 DNA reads as TGTGCCATCAGTGCCGGACTAGCGGGAGATCAGGAGCAGTTCTTC. It codes for CAISAGLAGDQEQFF.

DNA for the CDR3: TGCGCCAGCAGCCTTACAGGGGGTGGGATGTCCGAGCAGTACTTC. The encoded protein is CASSLTGGGMSEQYF. This sequence joins TRBV5-1 and TRBJ2-7; 8 bases map to TRBD1. This CDR3 region has 15 residues. V gave up 4 bases and J gave up 6 bases; unmatched junction bases: 12. CDR1 and CDR2 from the germline V gene are SGHRS and YFSETQ.

The V call is TRBV7-2, the J call TRBJ1-4; D gene ambiguous. CDR1 and CDR2 (germline): SGHTA, FQGNSA. V was clipped by 3 bases and J by 10 bases, with 15 bases between them. This CDR3 region has 14 residues. CDR3 nucleotides: TGTGCCAGCAGCTTTGGCCGGGGAGGTGGAAAACTGTTTTTT. Protein sequence: CASSFGRGGGKLFF.

CDR3 loop: CASSDHRDSLYQPQHF. Here the CDR3 DNA reads TGTGCCAGCAGTGACCATCGGGACAGTTTATATCAGCCCCAGCATTTT. This chain joins TRBV6-4 and TRBJ1-5; 7 bases are a match to TRBD1. V lost 2 bases to trimming and J lost 5 bases; unmatched junction nucleotides: 9. The CDR3 totals 16 residues. Germline V gene data show CDR1 as MRHNA and CDR2 as SNTAGT.

CDR3 residues: CASSPSGTETEAFF. For the CDR3, the DNA is TGTGCCAGCAGCCCCTCCGGGACGGAGACTGAAGCTTTCTTT. This chain joins TRBV11-2 and TRBJ1-1; possible D gene TRBD1, 5 bases. CDR1 is SGHAT, CDR2 FQNNGV, per germline. The ends were cut back, 5 bases at V and 5 bases at J, with 15 bases in the middle. The CDR3 is 14 residues long.

The gene calls are TRBV10-3 and TRBJ2-7; TRBD1 is a possible D gene (6 bases). Trimming took 6 bases from V and 3 from J, leaving 15 bases between them. The germline gives CDR1 ENHRY, CDR2 SYGVKD. This CDR3 is 14 amino acids long. This CDR3 reads CAIRGDTLGYEQYF. In nucleotides, the CDR3 is TGTGCCATCAGGGGGGACACCCTGGGCTACGAGCAGTACTTC.

The V and J genes are TRBV9 and TRBJ2-3; TRBD2 agrees at 8 bases. The J segment lost 0 bases and the V segment lost 6 bases, leaving 9 bases of the junction unmatched. Germline CDR1 reads SGDLS; CDR2 reads YYNGEE. This CDR3 region has 16 residues. CDR3 DNA sequence: TGTGCCAGCACCGCACCCCCGGGAGGGAGCACAGATACGCAGTATTTT. This sequence encodes CASTAPPGGSTDTQYF.

The chain employs TRBV11-2 and TRBJ1-5, with unresolved D. The ends were cut back, 3 bases at V and 3 bases at J, with 9 bases in the middle. The CDR3 is made up of 14 amino acids. Germline CDR1 SGHAT, CDR2 FQNNGV. In nucleotides, the CDR3 is TGTGCCAGCAGCTTCGGGTCGATCAATCAGCCCCAGCATTTT. Translating it yields CASSFGSINQPQHF.

This chain uses TRBV2 with TRBJ1-6; 7 bases map to TRBD1. The CDR3 extends over 14 amino acids. Losses at the gene ends were 10 bases for V and 5 bases for J; bases not matched to a gene: 8. CDR1 SNHLY and CDR2 FYNNEI come from the germline V gene. CDR3: CATQGDSHNSPLHF. The CDR3 DNA follows: TGTGCCACCCAAGGGGACAGTCATAATTCACCCCTCCACTTT.

This clone was seen just once. The rearrangement uses TRBV30 and TRBJ1-5; D call uncertain. The CDR3 is made up of 14 amino acids. Trimming shortened V by 3 bases and J by 0 bases, and 9 bases separated the two germline ends. Germline V CDR1 and CDR2: GTSNPN, SVGIG (reference sequence). The CDR3 is CAWRPDNSNQPQHF. CDR3 nucleotide sequence: TGTGCCTGGAGACCCGACAATAGCAATCAGCCCCAGCATTTT.

V is TRBV25-1 and J is TRBJ2-1; the D gene is possibly TRBD2 (6 bases). Germline values: CDR1 MGHDK, CDR2 SYGVNS. The CDR3 loop spans 15 amino acids. Trimming stripped 3 bases from V and 6 bases from J, with 15 bases between. CDR3 sequence reads: CASSDGLAASNEQFF. The CDR3 DNA reads TGTGCCAGCAGTGACGGCTTAGCGGCTTCCAATGAGCAGTTCTTC.

The CDR3 sequence: CAYTGLNEKLFF. The CDR3 DNA is TGTGCCTACACGGGCCTCAATGAAAAACTGTTTTTT. J is TRBJ1-4 and V is TRBV30; no clear D. V was cut by 7 bases and J by 5 bases, with 11 bases left in between. The CDR3 runs to 12 residues. Germline CDR1 GTSNPN, CDR2 SVGIG (reference sequence). Full variable domain (rest looked up from reference TRBV30 and TRBJ1-4): SQTIHQWPATLVQPVGSPLSLECTVEGTSNPNLYWYRQAAGRGLQLLFYSVGIGQISSEVPQNLSASRPQDRQFILSSKKLLLSDSGFYLCAYTGLNEKLFFGSGTQLSVL.

The CDR3 DNA follows: TGCGCCAGCAATTCCGGGACAGGCCTTGCCTACGAGCAGTACTTC. Its translation: CASNSGTGLAYEQYF. The chain combines TRBV5-1 with TRBJ2-7; 8 nucleotides match TRBD1. From germline, CDR1 is SGHRS and CDR2 YFSETQ. Germline trimming cut 6 bases from V and 2 bases from J; bases unmatched to any gene: 10. The CDR3 is made up of 15 amino acids.

This chain uses TRBV11-2 with TRBJ2-5; D is perhaps TRBD1 or TRBD2 (6 bases each). Germline V gene sequence: CDR1 SGHAT, CDR2 FQNNGV. V was cut by 5 bases and J by 5 bases, with 15 bases left in between. CDR3 length equals 14 residues. Here the CDR3 reads CASSLVGGAETQYF. In nucleotides, the CDR3 is TGTGCCAGCAGCCTCGTGGGGGGCGCCGAGACCCAGTACTTC.

The rearrangement joins TRBV7-9 to TRBJ2-7, with D unresolved. V dropped 5 bases and J dropped 2 bases, with 13 bases sitting between them. CDR1 SEHNR and CDR2 FQNEAQ come from the germline V gene (reference sequence). The CDR3 totals 14 residues. CDR3 DNA: TGTGCCAGCAGCCCCGGTCGAAGCACCTACGAGCAGTACTTC. Its translation: CASSPGRSTYEQYF.

V is TRBV6-2 or TRBV6-3 and J is TRBJ2-7; D not resolved. Germline V gene sequence: CDR1 MNHEY, CDR2 SVGEGT. The V end lost 4 bases, the J end lost 2 bases, and 6 bases lay between the germline ends. The CDR3 contains 12 residues. The CDR3 loop reads CASSFGAYEQYF. The CDR3 DNA follows: TGTGCCAGCAGTTTTGGGGCCTACGAGCAGTACTTC.